The sequence of this T cell receptor beta chain was determined in a study of cytomegalovirus exposure and HLA in healthy donors. The table came from immunoSEQ multiplex PCR; TCRdb's copy has only in-frame clones and leaves some out. The table has about 130,000 clones, 85% to 90% seen once. The clonotype comes from a woman in her twenties or thirties in good health and CMV-seropositive. Input material: PBMCs.

The CDR3 sequence is CASTGAVEGTQYF. DNA of the CDR3: TGCGCCAGTACCGGGGCGGTGGAGGGGACGCAGTATTTT. V is TRBV5-1 and J is TRBJ2-3; D may be TRBD2 (6 bases). V lost 8 bases, J lost 9 bases, and 19 bases lay in between. The germline CDR1 and CDR2 sequences are SGHRS and YFSETQ. The CDR3 spans 13 residues.